The rows below give T cell receptor beta chains drawn from one sample of a study of response to subunit inactivated influenza vaccine. MiXCR, applied by TCRdb to the RT-PCR reads, yields one record per CDR3 protein. The sample records about 650,000 distinct CDR3 sequences, approximately 15% being singletons. The input for sequencing was PBMCs from blood, taken 14 to 15 days before vaccination. The receptor set was obtained from a man between 50 and 59 years old who received an inactivated influenza vaccine. The CDR3 runs from the conserved cysteine through the conserved F or W. A D gene is named only where the DNA matches it firmly. Clone size is stated in some rows and not others, as once, few, many or a class when expanded.

J gene,V gene,clone size,D gene,CDR3 protein,CDR3 DNA
TRBJ2-7,TRBV7-6,few,-,CASSLGEAPSYEQYF,TGTGCCAGCAGCTTAGGCGAGGCACCCTCCTACGAGCAGTACTTC
TRBJ2-3,TRBV10-2,few,-,CASKTDTQYF,TGCGCCAGCAAAACAGATACGCAGTATTTT
TRBJ2-6,TRBV20-1,few,-,CSASQDSGANVLTF,TGCAGTGCTAGCCAGGACTCTGGGGCCAACGTCCTGACTTTC
TRBJ2-5,TRBV24-1,-,-,CATSGTEGKETQYF,TGTGCCACCAGTGGGACCGAAGGGAAAGAGACCCAGTACTTC
TRBJ1-1,TRBV29-1,few,-,CSVKGLGESFF,TGCAGCGTTAAGGGGTTGGGGGAATCTTTCTTT
TRBJ1-2,TRBV29-1,-,TRBD1,CSVGEGQGARGYTF,TGCAGCGTTGGGGAGGGACAGGGGGCGAGGGGCTACACCTTC
TRBJ2-4,TRBV4-3,many,-,CASSQDEGLAKNIQYF,TGCGCCAGCAGCCAAGATGAGGGGTTAGCCAAAAACATTCAGTACTTC
TRBJ2-1,TRBV12-3/TRBV12-4,-,-,CASSPRGGRFQFF,TGTGCCAGCAGTCCCCGGGGTGGTCGGTTCCAGTTCTTC
TRBJ2-2,TRBV18,few,-,CASSPLETGELFF,TGTGCCAGCTCACCACTGGAGACCGGGGAGCTGTTTTTT
TRBJ2-7,TRBV12-3/TRBV12-4,many,-,CASSADRSYEQYF,TGTGCCAGCAGTGCGGACAGATCCTACGAGCAGTACTTC
TRBJ2-7,TRBV29-1,few,-,CSVEGGKRQYF,TGCAGCGTTGAAGGGGGCAAGAGGCAGTACTTC
TRBJ2-6,TRBV11-1,-,TRBD2,CASSHTRLAPDSGANVLTF,TGTGCCAGCAGCCACACCCGACTAGCGCCAGACTCTGGGGCCAACGTCCTGACTTTC
TRBJ2-7,TRBV10-3,few,-,CANAGQSDTEQYF,TGTGCCAACGCGGGACAGTCCGATACCGAGCAGTACTTC
TRBJ1-1,TRBV7-6,few,-,CASSLATGVEAFF,TGTGCCAGCAGCTTAGCGACGGGAGTAGAAGCTTTCTTT
TRBJ1-1,TRBV20-1,-,-,CSARSSVAFF,TGCAGTGCTAGATCTTCGGTAGCTTTCTTT
TRBJ2-7,TRBV7-2,-,-,CASSLAPSLEQYF,TGTGCCAGCAGCTTAGCACCCTCTCTCGAGCAGTACTTC
TRBJ2-1,TRBV11-2,-,TRBD1,CASSPVKWTGVYNEQFF,TGTGCCAGCAGCCCCGTAAAGTGGACAGGGGTTTACAATGAGCAGTTCTTC
TRBJ2-7,TRBV5-1,few,-,CASSRGIVDYEQYF,TGCGCCAGCAGCCGAGGAATAGTGGATTACGAGCAGTACTTC
TRBJ2-1,TRBV6-2/TRBV6-3,-,-,CASRTGLLSSYNEQFF,TGTGCCAGCAGAACTGGGCTGCTAAGCTCCTACAATGAGCAGTTCTTC
TRBJ1-5,TRBV4-1,-,-,CASSQVARDYSNQPQHF,TGCGCCAGCAGCCAAGTGGCCAGGGACTATAGCAATCAGCCCCAGCATTTT
TRBJ2-1,TRBV7-3,-,TRBD2,CASSSAGLAGGNEQFF,TGTGCCAGCAGCTCGGCGGGACTAGCGGGAGGTAATGAGCAGTTCTTC
TRBJ2-2,TRBV7-8,-,TRBD2,CASRPTSGLTGELFF,TGTGCCAGCAGACCCACTAGCGGCCTCACCGGGGAGCTGTTTTTT
TRBJ2-2,TRBV7-8,-,-,CASSLVLATNTGELFF,TGTGCCAGCAGCTTAGTGTTGGCTACGAACACCGGGGAGCTGTTTTTT
TRBJ1-5,TRBV10-3,-,-,CAISAAAYQPQHF,TGTGCCATCAGTGCAGCGGCTTATCAGCCCCAGCATTTT